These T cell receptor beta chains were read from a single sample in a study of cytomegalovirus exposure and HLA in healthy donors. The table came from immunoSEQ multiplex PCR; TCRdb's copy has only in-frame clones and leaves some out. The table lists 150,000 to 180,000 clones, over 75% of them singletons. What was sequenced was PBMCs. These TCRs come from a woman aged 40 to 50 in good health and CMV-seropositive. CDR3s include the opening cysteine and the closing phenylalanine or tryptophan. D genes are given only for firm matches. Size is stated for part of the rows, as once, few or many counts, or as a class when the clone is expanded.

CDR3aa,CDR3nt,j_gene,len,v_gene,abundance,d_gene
CASSVAAVGRSGNTIYF,TGTGCCAGCAGCGTAGCGGCAGTGGGGCGCTCTGGAAACACCATATATTTT,TRBJ1-3,17,TRBV9,NA,NA
CASSSPRAGVYNEQFF,TGTGCCAGCAGCTCCCCGCGAGCGGGAGTTTACAATGAGCAGTTCTTC,TRBJ2-1,16,TRBV7-6,NA,TRBD2
CASKAGGYNEQFF,TGTGCCAGCAAGGCGGGAGGGTACAATGAGCAGTTCTTC,TRBJ2-1,13,TRBV6-1,few,TRBD2
CAWSRGSQQPQHF,TGTGCCTGGAGTCGGGGGTCACAACAGCCCCAGCATTTT,TRBJ1-5,13,TRBV30,once,NA
CASSSPTSGLNEQFF,TGTGCCAGCAGCTCTCCGACTAGCGGTCTCAATGAGCAGTTCTTC,TRBJ2-1,15,TRBV7-3,once,TRBD2
CASSERQGVYGYTF,TGCGCCAGCAGTGAGAGACAGGGCGTCTATGGCTACACCTTC,TRBJ1-2,14,TRBV10-2,NA,TRBD1
CASRPTRGMNTGELFF,TGCGCCAGCAGGCCTACCAGGGGAATGAACACCGGGGAGCTGTTTTTT,TRBJ2-2,16,TRBV5-1,NA,NA
CAWGLGWNTEAFF,TGTGCCTGGGGACTCGGGTGGAACACTGAAGCTTTCTTT,TRBJ1-1,13,TRBV30,few,NA
CASSFWGQGASSSGNTIYF,TGTGCCAGCAGCTTCTGGGGACAGGGGGCATCAAGCTCTGGAAACACCATATATTTT,TRBJ1-3,19,TRBV7-9,NA,TRBD1
CSALRPGGTEGYYGYTF,TGCAGCGCCTTGAGGCCAGGGGGCACTGAGGGTTACTATGGCTACACCTTC,TRBJ1-2,17,TRBV29-1,NA,TRBD1
CASSPPGLAGSTQYF,TGTGCCAGCAGCCCCCCGGGACTAGCGGGTAGTACGCAGTATTTT,TRBJ2-3,15,TRBV11-3,once,TRBD2
CASSQDGSVNSVEQFF,TGTGCCAGCAGCCAAGACGGTAGCGTCAATTCGGTTGAGCAGTTCTTC,TRBJ2-1,16,TRBV14,NA,NA
CASSRKGGADSGANVLTF,TGTGCCAGCAGCAGAAAAGGGGGCGCGGATTCTGGGGCCAACGTCCTGACTTTC,TRBJ2-6,18,TRBV7-2,NA,TRBD1
CASSLGQGGGGEQFF,TGTGCCAGCAGCTTAGGACAGGGAGGCGGCGGTGAGCAGTTCTTC,TRBJ2-1,15,TRBV7-9,few,NA
CASSLQGQGDTEAFF,TGCGCCAGCAGCTTGCAGGGACAGGGGGACACTGAAGCTTTCTTT,TRBJ1-1,15,TRBV5-1,NA,TRBD1
CASSFLILQFF,TGTGCCAGCAGCTTCCTTATATTGCAGTTCTTC,TRBJ2-1,11,TRBV7-2,NA,NA
CASSLGLAGPNEQFF,TGTGCCAGCAGCTTGGGACTAGCGGGGCCGAATGAGCAGTTCTTC,TRBJ2-1,15,TRBV7-3,NA,TRBD2
CATSRVTHIPDTQYF,TGTGCCACCAGCAGAGTCACACATATCCCAGATACGCAGTATTTT,TRBJ2-3,15,TRBV15,NA,NA
CASSPPREGRLRDYGYTF,TGTGCCAGCAGCCCACCACGGGAGGGACGTCTCCGGGACTATGGCTACACCTTC,TRBJ1-2,18,TRBV7-2,NA,NA
CASSSLLGTEAFF,TGCGCCAGCAGCTCACTATTAGGCACTGAAGCTTTCTTT,TRBJ1-1,13,TRBV5-1,NA,NA
CAWSVGTDYEQYF,TGTGCCTGGAGTGTAGGGACAGACTACGAGCAGTACTTC,TRBJ2-7,13,TRBV30,NA,TRBD1
CASNRDSSYEQYF,TGTGCCAGCAACCGGGACAGCTCCTACGAGCAGTACTTC,TRBJ2-7,13,TRBV9,NA,TRBD1
CASSPLAGDQETQYF,TGTGCCAGCAGTCCCTTAGCGGGAGATCAAGAGACCCAGTACTTC,TRBJ2-5,15,TRBV28,NA,TRBD2
CSVKPTENTEAFF,TGCAGCGTTAAACCGACAGAGAACACTGAAGCTTTCTTT,TRBJ1-1,13,TRBV29-1,NA,NA
CASSSSTGSEQYF,TGTGCCAGCAGCTCGTCGACAGGGAGCGAGCAGTACTTC,TRBJ2-7,13,TRBV11-3,NA,TRBD1
CASSDSVAGTGELFF,TGTGCCAGCAGTGACTCGGTGGCGGGGACCGGGGAGCTGTTTTTT,TRBJ2-2,15,TRBV6-4,NA,NA
CASSSETSPYEQYF,TGTGCCAGCAGCTCCGAGACTAGCCCTTACGAGCAGTACTTC,TRBJ2-7,14,TRBV11-2,NA,TRBD2
CASSPGAGGDYGYTF,TGTGCCAGCTCACCGGGGGCAGGGGGCGACTATGGCTACACCTTC,TRBJ1-2,15,TRBV18,few,TRBD1
CASSVNVRGQPQHF,TGCGCCAGCAGCGTGAACGTCCGAGGACAGCCCCAGCATTTT,TRBJ1-5,14,TRBV10-1,NA,NA
CSSTGRGQGLGKTLNTEAFF,TGCAGCTCAACAGGTCGGGGACAGGGGCTGGGAAAGACATTGAACACTGAAGCTTTCTTT,TRBJ1-1,20,TRBV29-1,NA,TRBD1
CASSSSGDYYNEQFF,TGTGCCAGCAGCTCTAGCGGGGATTACTACAATGAGCAGTTCTTC,TRBJ2-1,15,TRBV5-4,NA,TRBD2
CASSLVLGGRREDTQYF,TGTGCCAGCAGCTTAGTGTTAGGCGGGAGACGGGAAGATACGCAGTATTTT,TRBJ2-3,17,TRBV11-2,NA,TRBD2
CASRRTGVKLFF,TGTGCCAGCAGGCGGACAGGGGTTAAACTGTTTTTT,TRBJ1-4,12,TRBV28,NA,TRBD1
CSAPREGLIYNEQFF,TGCAGCGCACCTCGGGAGGGCCTCATCTACAATGAGCAGTTCTTC,TRBJ2-1,15,TRBV29-1,NA,TRBD2
CASSLVGDRVVGYTF,TGCGCCAGCAGCTTAGTAGGGGACAGGGTAGTTGGCTACACCTTC,TRBJ1-2,15,TRBV5-1,NA,TRBD1
CASSYRAGNTIYF,TGTGCCAGCAGTTACAGGGCTGGAAACACCATATATTTT,TRBJ1-3,13,TRBV2,NA,NA
CASSPTFGQFSNQPQHF,TGTGCCAGCAGTCCAACCTTCGGACAGTTTAGCAATCAGCCCCAGCATTTT,TRBJ1-5,17,TRBV27,NA,NA
CASSNYPPGDEQFF,TGTGCCAGTAGTAACTACCCCCCGGGGGATGAGCAGTTCTTC,TRBJ2-1,14,TRBV19,NA,NA
CASSLGQGRTQYF,TGTGCCAGCAGCTTGGGACAGGGGAGGACCCAGTACTTC,TRBJ2-5,13,TRBV7-9,NA,TRBD1
CASSVTSGATDTQYF,TGTGCCAGCAGTGTAACTAGCGGGGCCACAGATACGCAGTATTTT,TRBJ2-3,15,TRBV2,once,TRBD2
CASTKREGRYEQYF,TGTGCCAGCACCAAGCGGGAGGGCCGGTACGAGCAGTACTTC,TRBJ2-7,14,TRBV2,NA,TRBD2